This T cell receptor beta chain originates from a study of T cells in Graves' hyperthyroidism and ophthalmopathy. Findings and caveats of the study: Blood also contained most expanded thyroid clonotypes above 0.001.

The CDR3 contains 15 residues. Germline CDR1 and CDR2: SGHAT and FQNNGV. V lost 4 bases and J 1 base, leaving 13 bases between the germline ends. There are many counts of this clonotype. What it binds is unknown. Amplification of TCR beta CDR3 regions used RNA as the template. Carried out on the TCR CDR3, a first-round RT-PCR used the HTBI primer set. TCRdb used MiXCR to reprocess the multiplex PCR reads, holding one entry per CDR3 protein. This table holds about 700,000 distinct CDR3 sequences, 14% found once. When ophthalmopathy did not progress within 18 months, Graves' hyperthyroidism was considered stable.

This TCR was sampled from a young woman with Graves' hyperthyroidism. Input material: blood. The chain combines TRBV11-2 with TRBJ1-1; tentatively, D is TRBD1 (6 bases). For the CDR3, the DNA is TGTGCCAGCAGCTCGATCAGGGGCCCGAACACTGAAGCTTTCTTT. Protein product: CASSSIRGPNTEAFF.